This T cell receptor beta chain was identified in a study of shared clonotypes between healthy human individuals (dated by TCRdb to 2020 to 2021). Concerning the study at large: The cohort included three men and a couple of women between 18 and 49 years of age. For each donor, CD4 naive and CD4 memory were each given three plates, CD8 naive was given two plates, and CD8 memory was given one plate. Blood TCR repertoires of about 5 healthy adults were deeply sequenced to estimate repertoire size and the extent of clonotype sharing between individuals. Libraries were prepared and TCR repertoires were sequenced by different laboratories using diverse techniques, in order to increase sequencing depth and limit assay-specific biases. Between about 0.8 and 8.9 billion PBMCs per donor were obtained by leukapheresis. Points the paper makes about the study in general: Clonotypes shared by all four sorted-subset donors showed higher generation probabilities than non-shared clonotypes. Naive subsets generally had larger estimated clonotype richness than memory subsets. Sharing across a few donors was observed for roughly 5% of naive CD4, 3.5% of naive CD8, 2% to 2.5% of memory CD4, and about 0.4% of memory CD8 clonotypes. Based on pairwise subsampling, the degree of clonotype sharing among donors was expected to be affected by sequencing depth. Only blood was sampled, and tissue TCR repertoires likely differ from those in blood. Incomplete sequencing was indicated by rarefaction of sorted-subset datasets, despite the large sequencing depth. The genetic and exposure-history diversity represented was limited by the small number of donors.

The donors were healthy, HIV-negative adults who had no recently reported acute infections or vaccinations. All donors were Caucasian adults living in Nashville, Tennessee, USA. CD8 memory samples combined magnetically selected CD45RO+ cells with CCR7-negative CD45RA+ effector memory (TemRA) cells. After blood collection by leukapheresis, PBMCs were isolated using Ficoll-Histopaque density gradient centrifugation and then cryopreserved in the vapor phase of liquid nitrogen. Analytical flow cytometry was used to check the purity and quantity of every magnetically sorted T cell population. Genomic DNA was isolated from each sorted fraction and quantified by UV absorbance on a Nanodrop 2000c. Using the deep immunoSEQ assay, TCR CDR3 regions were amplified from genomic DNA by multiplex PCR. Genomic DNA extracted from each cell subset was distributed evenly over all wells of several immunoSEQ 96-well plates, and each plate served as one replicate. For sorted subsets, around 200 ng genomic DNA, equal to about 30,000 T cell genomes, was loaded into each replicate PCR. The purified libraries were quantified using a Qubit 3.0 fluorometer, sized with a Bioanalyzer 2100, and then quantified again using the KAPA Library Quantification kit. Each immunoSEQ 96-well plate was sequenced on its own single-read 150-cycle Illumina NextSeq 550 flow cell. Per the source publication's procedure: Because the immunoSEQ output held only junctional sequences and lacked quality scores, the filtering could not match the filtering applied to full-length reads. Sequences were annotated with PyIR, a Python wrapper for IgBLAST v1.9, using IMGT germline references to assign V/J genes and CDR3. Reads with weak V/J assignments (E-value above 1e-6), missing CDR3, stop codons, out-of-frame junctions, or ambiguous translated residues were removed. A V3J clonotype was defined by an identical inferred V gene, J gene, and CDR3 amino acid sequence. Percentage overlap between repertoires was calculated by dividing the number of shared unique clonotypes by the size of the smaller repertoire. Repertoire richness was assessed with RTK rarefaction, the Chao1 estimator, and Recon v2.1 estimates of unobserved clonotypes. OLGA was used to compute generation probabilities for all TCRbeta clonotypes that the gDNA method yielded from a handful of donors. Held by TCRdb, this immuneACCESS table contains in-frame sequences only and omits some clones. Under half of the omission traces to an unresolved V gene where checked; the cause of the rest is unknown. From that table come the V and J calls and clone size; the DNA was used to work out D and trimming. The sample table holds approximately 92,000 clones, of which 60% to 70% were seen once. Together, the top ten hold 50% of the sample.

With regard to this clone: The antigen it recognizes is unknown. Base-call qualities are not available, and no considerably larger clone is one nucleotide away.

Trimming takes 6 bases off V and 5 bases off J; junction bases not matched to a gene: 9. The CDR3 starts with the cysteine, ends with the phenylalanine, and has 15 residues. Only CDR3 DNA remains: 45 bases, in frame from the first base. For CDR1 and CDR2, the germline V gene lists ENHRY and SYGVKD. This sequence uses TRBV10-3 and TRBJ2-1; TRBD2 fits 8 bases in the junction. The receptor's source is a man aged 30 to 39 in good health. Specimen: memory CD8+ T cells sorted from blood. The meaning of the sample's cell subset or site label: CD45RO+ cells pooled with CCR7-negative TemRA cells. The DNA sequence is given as TGTGCCATCAGCCCCCAGCGGGAGAGGGACAATGAGCAGTTCTTC. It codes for CAISPQRERDNEQFF.